The text below deals with one T cell receptor beta chain. Its specificity is unknown. CDR1 is MGHRA and CDR2 is YSYEKL in the germline V gene. With V trimmed by 4 bases and J by 1 base, 12 bases remained unmatched. The CDR3 is made up of 18 amino acids. Both 60 Vbeta primers and 13 Jbeta primers went into the PCR. TCRdb keeps only in-frame clones here, not all; method: immunoSEQ multiplex PCR. The table includes 140,000 or so clones, around 78% detected once. The data derive from a study of cytomegalovirus exposure and HLA in healthy donors. Study summary: From about 179 million T cells, an earlier analysis saw some 120 million unique TCR beta sequences.

Findings and caveats of the study: One variant, a missense change in DCLRE1C, was linked in a later analysis to TCR beta V- and J-gene trimming. Earlier analysis yielded a pattern in which most TCR beta V segments were productive about 90% or about 30% of the time. TCR beta chains numbering some 150 were designated cytomegalovirus-associated.

This clonotype was obtained from a woman aged 18-35 years in good health and CMV-seropositive. The rearrangement uses TRBV4-1 and TRBJ2-1, with 8 bases aligning to TRBD2. The sequencing input was PBMCs. The CDR3 nucleotides are TGCGCCAGCAGCCCATCCTACGGGGGGGCCGTTTCCTACAATGAGCAGTTCTTC. It encodes CASSPSYGGAVSYNEQFF.